The 5 T cell receptor beta chains listed next were all sequenced from one sample in a study of shared clonotypes between healthy human individuals. Sequencing used immunoSEQ multiplex PCR; TCRdb keeps in-frame clones, though not all of them. The table lists 400,000 to 500,000 clones, 79% of them singletons. The sequenced sample was PBMCs. These receptors all come from a woman in her 40s in good health. Some clones in this sample may be carry-over from other donors' samples.

The chain employs TRBV5-4 and TRBJ2-2; 7 positions agree with TRBD1. V lost 4 bases and J lost 1; bases outside the gene matches: 4. There are 15 residues in the CDR3. CDR1 is SGHNT, CDR2 YYREEE, per germline (reference sequence). CDR3 loop: CASSPNRGNTGELFF. The DNA of the CDR3 is TGTGCCAGCAGCCCGAACAGGGGGAACACCGGGGAGCTGTTTTTT. Supplemented by reference TRBV5-4 and TRBJ2-2, the full variable domain reads ETGVTQSPTHLIKTRGQQVTLRCSSQSGHNTVSWYQQALGQGPQFIFQYYREEENGRGNFPPRFSGLQFPNYSSELNVNALELDDSALYLCASSPNRGNTGELFFGEGSRLTVL.

The genes are TRBV7-8 and TRBJ2-7; 8 nucleotides match TRBD2. Losses at the gene ends were 5 bases for V and 6 bases for J; bases not matched to a gene: 6. The germline CDR1 and CDR2 sequences are SGHVS and FQNEAQ. The CDR3 is 13 amino acids. CDR3 region: CASSIGTRSEQYF. CDR3 bases: TGTGCCAGCAGCATCGGGACTAGATCCGAGCAGTACTTC.

The V and J genes are TRBV30 and TRBJ2-1, with TRBD2 identical over 11 bases. Trimming at V came to 6 bases and at J to 3 bases, leaving 1 base not matched to a gene. Germline CDR1 reads GTSNPN; CDR2 reads SVGIG (reference sequence). CDR3 size: 13 residues. The CDR3 DNA reads as TGTGCCTGTACTAGCGGGGGCTACAATGAGCAGTTCTTC. Protein product: CACTSGGYNEQFF.

The chain uses TRBV5-1 and TRBJ2-5; possible D gene TRBD1, 6 bases. This CDR3 spans 15 amino acids. V was trimmed by 2 bases and J by 4 bases, leaving 15 bases between them. Germline assignment: CDR1 SGHRS and CDR2 YFSETQ. The DNA of the CDR3 is TGCGCCAGCAGCTTACAGGGAGTGAAGGTAGAGACCCAGTACTTC. This sequence encodes CASSLQGVKVETQYF. Variable domain in full (rest from reference TRBV5-1 and TRBJ2-5): KAGVTQTPRYLIKTRGQQVTLSCSPISGHRSVSWYQQTPGQGLQFLFEYFSETQRNKGNFPGRFSGRQFSNSRSEMNVSTLELGDSALYLCASSLQGVKVETQYFGPGTRLLVL.

The chain links TRBV19 to TRBJ2-5; possible D gene TRBD2, 6 bases. Germline lookup yields CDR1 LNHDA and CDR2 SQIVND (reference sequence). Trimming cost V 8 bases and J 5 bases, with 12 bases left between them. This CDR3 has 12 amino acids. The CDR3 region has the DNA TGTGCCAGTGGTGACCGGGGGGAGACCCAGTACTTC. Its protein product is CASGDRGETQYF.